This is a list of T cell receptor beta chains from one sample in a study of blood T cell repertoires in COVID-19. Method: immunoSEQ multiplex PCR; TCRdb's copy keeps in-frame clones and lacks some. In the table there are 200,000 or so clones, more than 75% of which are singletons. Specimen: peripheral blood. The receptors originated from a man in his sixties with acute or convalescent COVID-19. The CDR3 runs from the conserved cysteine through the conserved F or W. D genes are given only for firm matches. Clone sizes are given selectively: once, few, many, or a class where the clone is expanded.

v_gene	j_gene	abundance	d_gene	CDR3nt	CDR3aa
TRBV7-2	TRBJ1-5	.	TRBD1	TGTGCCAGCAGCCCTGACAGGGAACAGCCCCAGCATTTT	CASSPDREQPQHF
TRBV5-1	TRBJ2-2	.	TRBD2	TGCGCCAACGCGACTAGCGGGGGCCAGGGCACCGGGGAGCTGTTTTTT	CANATSGGQGTGELFF
TRBV19	TRBJ1-4	once	.	TGTGCCAGTACGTTACAGGGCCAAGAAAAACTGTTTTTT	CASTLQGQEKLFF
TRBV27	TRBJ2-7	.	.	TGTGCCAGCAGGACCGGGACATATCCCTACGAGCAGTACTTC	CASRTGTYPYEQYF
TRBV19	TRBJ1-1	.	TRBD1	TGTGCCAGTAGAAAGAACAGGGGGCAGGTTTACACTGAAGCTTTCTTT	CASRKNRGQVYTEAFF
TRBV15	TRBJ1-5	.	.	TGTGCCACCAGCTCGTGGGACACACGCAATCAGCCCCAGCATTTT	CATSSWDTRNQPQHF
TRBV12-3/TRBV12-4	TRBJ1-1	.	TRBD1	TGTGCCAGCAGCAAGGGGGCGTTCACTGAAGCTTTCTTT	CASSKGAFTEAFF
TRBV28	TRBJ1-3	.	.	TGTGCCAGCACCGCGTCGGGGTTGAGCTCTGGAAACACCATATATTTT	CASTASGLSSGNTIYF
TRBV6-1	TRBJ2-1	.	.	TGTGCCAGCCGACCGGCGGGACTGTTCAATGAGCAGTTCTTC	CASRPAGLFNEQFF
TRBV2	TRBJ2-1	.	TRBD1	TGTGCCAGCAGGGAGACAGGGAGCTCCTACAATGAGCAGTTCTTC	CASRETGSSYNEQFF
TRBV4-2	TRBJ1-2	.	TRBD1	TGTGCCAGCAGCCAAGTTGAAGTAAAGGGGGCAGGCTATGGCTACACCTTC	CASSQVEVKGAGYGYTF
TRBV18	TRBJ1-1	.	TRBD1	TGTGCCAGCTCACCAAGGACAGGGCAGTACACTGAAGCTTTCTTT	CASSPRTGQYTEAFF
TRBV2	TRBJ2-5	.	.	TGTGCCAGCAGCCCGAAGACTAGTATAGAGACCCAGTACTTC	CASSPKTSIETQYF
TRBV2	TRBJ2-3	.	TRBD2	TGTGCCAGCAGTGATATTATAGGGACTAGCGGGGGTTACACAGATACGCAGTATTTT	CASSDIIGTSGGYTDTQYF
TRBV3-1/TRBV3-2	TRBJ2-7	.	.	TGTGCCAGCAGCCAAGGCCCTGGACTAACCTACGAGCAGTACTTC	CASSQGPGLTYEQYF
TRBV7-6	TRBJ2-2	.	TRBD2	TGTGCCAGCAGCCCCTGGGATAGCGGGGGGCGAACGAACACCGGGGAGCTGTTTTTT	CASSPWDSGGRTNTGELFF
TRBV4-3	TRBJ1-2	.	.	TGCGCCAGCAGCCAAGATGGCAGACTGGGCTACACCTTC	CASSQDGRLGYTF
TRBV2	TRBJ2-5	.	.	TGTGCCAGCAGTGAACGGGACAAGCAAGAGACCCAGTACTTC	CASSERDKQETQYF
TRBV5-1	TRBJ2-7	.	.	TGCGCCAGCAGCTTGGGTAGCGAGACCTACGAGCAGTACTTC	CASSLGSETYEQYF
TRBV4-1	TRBJ1-4	.	.	TGCGCCAGCAGCCCACAAGGATCGGGGGGAGCTAATGAAAAACTGTTTTTT	CASSPQGSGGANEKLFF
TRBV2	TRBJ2-7	.	TRBD1	TGTGCCAGCAGTGGCGCCAGGGGGTCCTACGAGCAGTACTTC	CASSGARGSYEQYF
TRBV29-1	TRBJ1-2	.	.	TGCAGCGTCGGCCACTCAGGGTCGCATGGCTACACCTTC	CSVGHSGSHGYTF
TRBV18	TRBJ1-2	.	TRBD1	TGTGCCAGCTCACCGCTCGAAGGGACAGCTAACTATGGCTACACCTTC	CASSPLEGTANYGYTF
TRBV7-3	TRBJ2-5	.	TRBD2	TGTGCCAGCAGCTTAGGGGACTATCAAGAGACCCAGTACTTC	CASSLGDYQETQYF
TRBV9	TRBJ2-5	.	TRBD2	TGTGCCAGCAGCGTAGAGGGGCTAGCGGATAACCAAGAGACCCAGTACTTC	CASSVEGLADNQETQYF
TRBV7-3	TRBJ2-3	.	TRBD2	TGTGCCAGCAGCCCTAGGGCGACTAGCGGGGGGTACACAGATACGCAGTATTTT	CASSPRATSGGYTDTQYF
TRBV27	TRBJ1-2	few	TRBD1	TGTGCCAGCAGTTTAGGGACAGGGGTCCAGTACACCTTC	CASSLGTGVQYTF
TRBV4-2	TRBJ2-3	.	.	TGTGCCAGCAGCCACAGTTCCATGGGGCCAACAGATACGCAGTATTTT	CASSHSSMGPTDTQYF
TRBV6-6	TRBJ1-1	.	.	TGTGCCAGCAGTCCCCGGACAGCCTCCAGTGCGAACACTGAAGCTTTCTTT	CASSPRTASSANTEAFF
TRBV5-1	TRBJ2-5	once	TRBD2	TGCGCCAGCCGGGGAGGCGCCGGGGGGGCCTGGGAGACCCAGTACTTC	CASRGGAGGAWETQYF
TRBV6-1	TRBJ1-2	.	.	TGTGCCAGCAGTGAATTCACGGGGGGCGGGTATGGCTACACCTTC	CASSEFTGGGYGYTF
TRBV28	TRBJ1-1	.	TRBD1	TGTGCCAGCAGTTGGGACAGACCGAACACTGAAGCTTTCTTT	CASSWDRPNTEAFF
TRBV4-3	TRBJ1-1	.	.	TGCGCCAGCAGCGTAAAAGGGGGGGACACTGAAGCTTTCTTT	CASSVKGGDTEAFF
TRBV5-8	TRBJ1-1	.	TRBD1	TGTGCCAGCACCGCGGACAGGGGGGGAACTGAAGCTTTCTTT	CASTADRGGTEAFF
TRBV27	TRBJ2-6	.	TRBD1	TGTGCCAGCAACCCAACAGGGGTAATAAGGTCTGGGGCCAACGTCCTGACTTTC	CASNPTGVIRSGANVLTF
TRBV5-1	TRBJ1-4	.	TRBD1	TGCGCCAGCAGGATAGACAGGGGGCGAGGTGAAAAACTGTTTTTT	CASRIDRGRGEKLFF
TRBV5-1	TRBJ1-2	.	.	TGCGCCAGCAGCTTGGAGTCAGAACGTTTTAACTATGGCTACACCTTC	CASSLESERFNYGYTF
TRBV28	TRBJ2-7	.	TRBD1	TGTGCCAGCAGTATCCCGGGACAGGGGTACGAGCAGTACTTC	CASSIPGQGYEQYF
TRBV5-1	TRBJ1-1	once	TRBD1	TGCGCCAGCACCGTAGGGACAGCGAACACTGAAGCTTTCTTT	CASTVGTANTEAFF
TRBV28	TRBJ1-1	.	TRBD1	TGTGCCAGCAGTTTATCGGGGGGACAGGGGGCGGGTATGAACACTGAAGCTTTCTTT	CASSLSGGQGAGMNTEAFF
TRBV30	TRBJ2-3	.	TRBD1	TGTGCCTGGAGTGCATCCTCAGGGGGAAGTACGCAGTATTTT	CAWSASSGGSTQYF
TRBV18	TRBJ1-2	.	.	TGTGCCAGCTCACCAACGACTGGTCCCCTCTATGGCTACACCTTC	CASSPTTGPLYGYTF
TRBV2	TRBJ2-5	.	.	TGTGCCAGCAACAAACACCTACTCCGGGGTTTACAAGAGACCCAGTACTTC	CASNKHLLRGLQETQYF
TRBV15	TRBJ2-3	.	.	TGTGCCACCAGCAGAGATAACCCGGTTCGTGCAGATACGCAGTATTTT	CATSRDNPVRADTQYF
TRBV5-1	TRBJ2-3	.	TRBD1	TGCGCCAGCAGCCGGACAGGGGACCAAAACACAGATACGCAGTATTTT	CASSRTGDQNTDTQYF
TRBV27	TRBJ1-3	.	TRBD1	TGTGCCAGCAGCCTTGCCCCACCGGGACAGGGTCTTGGAAACACCATATATTTT	CASSLAPPGQGLGNTIYF
TRBV5-1	TRBJ2-1	.	TRBD2	TGCGCCAGCAGCTTACCCACCGGGACTAGCGGGGATGAGCAGTTCTTC	CASSLPTGTSGDEQFF
TRBV9	TRBJ2-7	.	.	TGTGCCAGCAGCGTAGCAGGGTCCGAGCAGTACTTC	CASSVAGSEQYF
TRBV7-9	TRBJ1-5	.	TRBD1	TGTGCCAGCAGCTTAGCGCTGACAGGGGGCAACAATCAGCCCCAGCATTTT	CASSLALTGGNNQPQHF
TRBV6-5	TRBJ2-5	.	TRBD1	TGTGCCAGCAGCTCCGGGGACAGGGGCAAAGAGACCCAGTACTTC	CASSSGDRGKETQYF
TRBV19	TRBJ1-5	few	TRBD1	TGTGCCAGTACCTCTTTTGGACAGGGGCAACGCAATCAGCCCCAGCATTTT	CASTSFGQGQRNQPQHF
TRBV7-9	TRBJ1-1	.	.	TGTGCCAGCAGCCTGACGGGGGACCAAGCTTTCTTT	CASSLTGDQAFF
TRBV5-1	TRBJ1-1	.	TRBD1	TGCGCCAGCAGCTTCCAGGACAGGGGGAACACTGAAGCTTTCTTT	CASSFQDRGNTEAFF
TRBV3-1/TRBV3-2	TRBJ2-7	.	TRBD1	TGTGCCAGCAGCCAAGATCAGGGGGTTTCCTCCTACGAGCAGTACTTC	CASSQDQGVSSYEQYF
TRBV19	TRBJ1-3	.	.	TGTGCCAGTAGTGGACCCGGGACAAACTCTGGAAACACCATATATTTT	CASSGPGTNSGNTIYF